The 26 T cell receptor beta chains given below trace back to one sample, sequenced in a study of shared clonotypes between healthy human individuals. Positively selected for CCR7, the CD45RO-negative cells used as naive CD8 cells excluded terminally differentiated effector memory CD45RA+ cells. Sequencing was performed with immunoSEQ multiplex PCR; in TCRdb, only in-frame clones are kept and a portion is missing. The table has hundreds of thousands of clones, roughly 95% seen once. The sequenced sample was naive CD8+ T cells sorted from blood. These receptors all come from a woman aged 25 to 39 in good health.

The J gene is TRBJ2-5, the V gene TRBV19, with 7 bases fitting TRBD1. The germline V gene encodes CDR1 LNHDA and CDR2 SQIVND (reference sequence). This CDR3 is 14 amino acids long. V shed 1 base and J 3 bases; nucleotides not matched to a gene: 2. CDR3 in DNA: TGTGCCAGTAGTATAGGGGACAGCGAAGAGACCCAGTACTTC. It encodes CASSIGDSEETQYF.

This clone has only a few counts. This rearrangement joins TRBV6-7 to TRBJ2-7; the D is unclear. TRBV6-7 is placed among ORFs of uncertain function. The length of the CDR3 is 12 residues. Trimming left V 6 bases short and J 2 bases short, with 8 bases between. The CDR3: CASSWNTYEQYF. The CDR3 DNA reads TGTGCCAGCAGCTGGAACACCTACGAGCAGTACTTC.

This clone has just one count. The rearrangement joins TRBV28 to TRBJ2-7, with 9 bases identical to TRBD2. Germline V gives CDR1 MDHEN, CDR2 SYDVKM. The trim removed 5 bases at V and 2 bases at J, leaving 13 bases unmatched. CDR3 length: 17 amino acids. CDR3 nucleotide sequence: TGTGCCAGCAGTCGGGGCGCTAGCGGGACCGTCACCTACGAGCAGTACTTC. Amino acids: CASSRGASGTVTYEQYF.

V is TRBV27 and J is TRBJ1-1; the match to TRBD1 covers 9 bases. The CDR3 is 16 amino acids. In germline, CDR1 is MNHEY, CDR2 SMNVEV (reference sequence). Trimming removed 6 bases from V and 3 bases from J; junction bases left unmatched: 11. The CDR3 here is CASRLLQGAPDTEAFF. The CDR3 DNA follows: TGTGCCAGCAGACTTTTACAGGGGGCGCCGGACACTGAAGCTTTCTTT.

This chain uses TRBV28 with TRBJ2-7; weak D call: TRBD2 (6 bases). The CDR3 is 12 amino acids. Deletions cut 7 bases from V and 4 bases from J, with 11 bases between. Germline V CDR1 and CDR2: MDHEN, SYDVKM. DNA of the CDR3: TGTGCCAGCAACCGGGAGACTTACGAGCAGTACTTC. Translation gives CASNRETYEQYF.

This chain connects TRBV7-9 to TRBJ2-5; 11 bases are shared with TRBD1. The CDR3 length is 15 residues. Germline CDR1 and CDR2: SEHNR and FQNEAQ (reference sequence). J lost 0 bases, V lost 8 bases, and 5 bases had no gene match. CDR3 nucleotide sequence: TGTGCCAGCTGTGGACAGGGGGCCGACCAAGAGACCCAGTACTTC. It is translated as CASCGQGADQETQYF.

The chain links TRBV2 to TRBJ2-1; D is unresolved. This CDR3 region has 10 residues. Trimming pared 7 bases from V and 7 bases from J, leaving 5 bases between. From germline, CDR1 is SNHLY and CDR2 FYNNEI. The CDR3 reads CASMENEQFF. Written as DNA, the CDR3 is TGTGCCAGCATGGAGAATGAGCAGTTCTTC.

This sequence joins TRBV29-1 and TRBJ2-7, with 8 bases fitting TRBD2. J was trimmed by 0 bases and V by 6 bases; bases with no gene match: 4. From germline, CDR1 is SQVTM and CDR2 ANQGSEA. This CDR3 is built from 13 residues. CDR3 nucleotide sequence: TGCAGCGTCAATAGCGGGAACTCCTACGAGCAGTACTTC. Translating it yields CSVNSGNSYEQYF.

The rearrangement joins TRBV4-1 to TRBJ2-7; no firm D call. The germline gives CDR1 MGHRA, CDR2 YSYEKL. V lost 0 bases and J 1 base, leaving 13 bases between the germline ends. The CDR3 extends over 16 amino acids. The CDR3 DNA is TGCGCCAGCAGCCAAGAAGGCGGCCGATATTCCTACGAGCAGTACTTC. Residues: CASSQEGGRYSYEQYF.

CDR3 amino acids: CASSFVRAPDSEQFF. The CDR3 region has the DNA TGTGCCAGCAGCTTTGTCCGGGCCCCTGACTCGGAGCAGTTCTTC. The V and J genes are TRBV5-5 and TRBJ2-1; D is unresolved. Between the trimmed V and J ends, which lost 2 bases and 10 bases, there was a span of 19 bases. Germline V lookup: CDR1 SGHKS, CDR2 YYEKEE (reference sequence). The CDR3 is 15 residues long.

A note on this clone: The sample contains more than one DNA sequence encoding this CDR3. CDR3 loop: CASSPGTGAYEQYF. The DNA of the CDR3 is TGTGCCAGCAGCCCCGGGACAGGGGCATACGAGCAGTACTTC. This chain links TRBV5-6 with TRBJ2-7; TRBD1 matches 10 bases. CDR1 SGHDT and CDR2 YYEEEE come from the germline V gene. J gave up 4 bases and V 4 bases, and 5 bases lay outside the gene matches. The CDR3 loop spans 14 amino acids.

In its sample, this clone was seen once. The rearrangement links TRBV11-2 to TRBJ1-2; tentatively, D is TRBD1 (6 bases). With 3 bases removed from V and 7 bases from J, the gap between germline ends came to 21 bases. The germline V gene has CDR1 SGHAT and CDR2 FQNNGV. The CDR3 length is 16 residues. The CDR3 spells CASSFFDRTGTVGYTF. CDR3 DNA: TGTGCCAGCAGCTTTTTTGATCGAACAGGGACGGTTGGCTACACCTTC.

This chain uses TRBV28 with TRBJ2-5; D might be TRBD2 (6 bases). The V gene's germline CDR1 is MDHEN and CDR2 SYDVKM. The CDR3 has 15 residues. V shed 1 base and J shed 3 bases, with 12 bases lying between them. The CDR3 is CASSLLAEPKETQYF. The CDR3 DNA follows: TGTGCCAGCAGTTTATTAGCGGAACCAAAAGAGACCCAGTACTTC.

The chain uses TRBV28 and TRBJ2-5; D ambiguous. Trimming pared 4 bases from V and 3 bases from J, leaving 9 bases between. CDR1 is MDHEN and CDR2 is SYDVKM in the germline V gene. This CDR3 is 13 amino acids long. In DNA, the CDR3 is TGTGCCAGCAGTTCCGGCCTAAAAGAGACCCAGTACTTC. Its translation: CASSSGLKETQYF. The variable domain in full, with the rest retrieved from reference TRBV28 and TRBJ2-5, is DVKVTQSSRYLVKRTGEKVFLECVQDMDHENMFWYRQDPGLGLRLIYFSYDVKMKEKGDIPEGYSVSREKKERFSLILESASTNQTSMYLCASSSGLKETQYFGPGTRLLVL.

V gene TRBV5-6 combines with J gene TRBJ2-2, with D maybe TRBD1 (6 bases). Trimming pared 1 base from V and 6 bases from J, leaving 10 bases between. Per germline, CDR1 SGHDT and CDR2 YYEEEE. The CDR3 is 14 amino acids. In DNA form, the CDR3 reads TGTGCCAGCAGCTTGACAGGGCCTGCCGGGGAGCTGTTTTTT. This sequence encodes CASSLTGPAGELFF.

A note on this clone: At one of its ends the junction is not consistent with the germline gene, which may arise from a read error. This chain links TRBV28 with TRBJ1-1; tentative D call: TRBD1 (5 bases). Looked up from germline, CDR1 is MDHEN and CDR2 is SYDVKM. There are 16 residues in the CDR3. CDR3 protein: CAGRTTTAGRNTEAFF. The CDR3 DNA reads as TGTGCCGGCAGGACTACGACAGCAGGAAGGAACACTGAAGCTTTCTTT.

The V gene is TRBV7-6, the J gene TRBJ2-3; weak D call: TRBD2 (6 bases). The CDR3 contains 15 residues. V dropped 0 bases and J dropped 2 bases, with 9 bases sitting between them. CDR1 and CDR2 (germline): SGHVS, FNYEAQ. The CDR3 DNA reads as TGTGCCAGCAGCTTAGCCCCTAGCGCCACAGATACGCAGTATTTT. It specifies CASSLAPSATDTQYF.

The gene calls are TRBV11-3 and TRBJ2-7, with 7 bases lining up with TRBD2. Germline V gene lookup returns CDR1 SGHNT and CDR2 YENEEA. V was clipped by 3 bases and J by 3 bases; unmatched bases: 14. This CDR3 region has 17 residues. CDR3 region: CASSFTRLAERYYEQYF. The DNA for the CDR3 is TGTGCCAGCAGCTTCACGCGTCTAGCGGAAAGGTACTACGAGCAGTACTTC.

This clone was seen just once. This CDR3 is also generated by other DNA sequences in the sample. The CDR3 DNA sequence: TGCGCCAGCAGCTTTACAGGGGGAACCTACGAGCAGTACTTC. Its protein is CASSFTGGTYEQYF. The chain employs TRBV5-1 and TRBJ2-7, with TRBD1 matching over 8 bases. The trim removed 2 bases at V and 2 bases at J, leaving 3 bases unmatched. CDR3 length: 14 amino acids. Per the germline V gene, CDR1 is SGHRS and CDR2 is YFSETQ.

The chain carries TRBV5-4 and TRBJ2-5; a weak D match, TRBD1 (7 bases). CDR1 SGHNT and CDR2 YYREEE come from the germline V gene (reference sequence). This CDR3 has 16 amino acids. V lost 1 base and J 2 bases, leaving 15 bases between the germline ends. In DNA, the CDR3 is TGTGCCAGCAGCTTGTTGCAGGGGGGTTCGCAAGAGACCCAGTACTTC. It specifies CASSLLQGGSQETQYF.

The chain recombines TRBV5-6 with TRBJ1-4; D uncertain. Germline V gives CDR1 SGHDT, CDR2 YYEEEE. CDR3 length: 14 amino acids. Deletions cut 2 bases from V and 6 bases from J, with 11 bases between. This chain's CDR3 is CASSFNGIHEKLFF. CDR3 DNA: TGTGCCAGCAGCTTCAATGGGATACATGAAAAACTGTTTTTT.

The chain carries TRBV19 and TRBJ1-5, with TRBD1 identical over 7 bases. Per germline, CDR1 LNHDA and CDR2 SQIVND (reference sequence). Unmatched junction bases numbered 8, after V lost 4 bases and J lost 2 bases. This CDR3 has 16 amino acids. The CDR3 coding sequence is TGTGCCAGTAGTACCCCCTGGGACAGTCGCAATCAGCCCCAGCATTTT. Amino acid sequence: CASSTPWDSRNQPQHF.

This clone has only one observation. The chain combines TRBV7-9 with TRBJ1-2; TRBD1 matches 7 bases. CDR3 length: 15 amino acids. V trimming: 5 bases; J trimming: 4 bases; junction bases outside the gene matches: 10. Germline V gene lookup returns CDR1 SEHNR and CDR2 FQNEAQ (reference sequence). The CDR3 here is CASSPSDRASYGYTF. For the CDR3, the DNA is TGTGCCAGCAGCCCGAGCGACAGGGCCTCCTATGGCTACACCTTC.

The chain has TRBV4-2 and TRBJ2-7, with no clear D. Trimming took 0 bases from V and 2 from J, leaving 17 bases between them. CDR1 and CDR2 (germline): LGHNA, YNFKEQ. This CDR3 has 17 amino acids. In nucleotides, the CDR3 is TGTGCCAGCAGCCAAGACTATGTTAGAAATGGGGCCTACGAGCAGTACTTC. Amino acids: CASSQDYVRNGAYEQYF.

The V gene is TRBV19, the J gene TRBJ2-1; maybe TRBD2 (7 bases). CDR1 and CDR2 (germline): LNHDA, SQIVND (reference sequence). Trimming shortened V by 6 bases and J by 0 bases, and 15 bases separated the two germline ends. The CDR3 covers 16 residues. The CDR3 coding sequence is TGTGCCAGTAGGGAATGGGAGGGGGACTCCTACAATGAGCAGTTCTTC. Protein product: CASREWEGDSYNEQFF.

The chain recombines TRBV6-1 with TRBJ1-2, with D possibly TRBD1 on 6 matching bases. CDR3 length: 13 amino acids. The ends were cut back, 7 bases at V and 5 bases at J, with 14 bases in the middle. Germline lookup yields CDR1 MNHNS and CDR2 SASEGT. The CDR3 region has the DNA TGTGCCAGCACCCCACGGGGGGCGTATGGCTACACCTTC. Translation: CASTPRGAYGYTF.